What follows are 27 T cell receptor beta chains derived from one specimen sequenced in a study of T cells and Merkel cell carcinoma outcomes. Clones were read by immunoSEQ multiplex PCR, and TCRdb kept only the in-frame ones, dropping some. The table shows some 21,000 clones, with over 70% occurring only once. Sequenced sample: tumor tissue from Merkel cell carcinoma. These receptors were obtained from a human donor with Merkel cell carcinoma.

The chain carries TRBV7-8 and TRBJ1-6, with D possibly matching TRBD1 (5 bases). The V and J ends lost 5 bases and 7 bases respectively, with 12 bases between them. Germline-derived CDR1 and CDR2 are SGHVS and FQNEAQ. The CDR3 length is 14 residues. The CDR3 loop reads CASSPLGLNSPLHF. In DNA, the CDR3 is TGTGCCAGCAGCCCCCTGGGACTCAATTCACCCCTCCACTTT.

This clone was seen only a few times. The chain links TRBV29-1 to TRBJ2-3; unclear D gene. The CDR3 is made up of 13 amino acids. The germline CDR1 and CDR2 sequences are SQVTM and ANQGSEA. V lost 7 bases to trimming and J lost 5 bases, with 16 bases between them. The CDR3 is CSARNPSRDTQYF. In DNA, the CDR3 is TGCAGCGCTCGAAACCCAAGCCGAGATACGCAGTATTTT.

V is TRBV2 and J is TRBJ2-4; a possible D gene is TRBD2 (5 bases). The CDR3 consists of 15 residues. The V gene lost 6 bases and the J gene lost 2 bases, with 14 bases spanning the gap. Looked up from germline, CDR1 is SNHLY and CDR2 is FYNNEI. CDR3 protein: CASSPKRFTKNIQYF. CDR3 DNA sequence: TGTGCCAGCAGCCCTAAGCGGTTCACCAAAAACATTCAGTACTTC.

This chain joins TRBV18 and TRBJ2-3; possibly TRBD1 for D (5 bases). The germline V and J ends were trimmed by 5 bases and 9 bases, with 15 bases remaining between them. Germline V CDR1 and CDR2: KGHSH, LQKENI. This CDR3 contains 13 residues. The CDR3 sequence is CASSYHPGKTQYF. The CDR3 DNA follows: TGTGCCAGCTCATATCACCCAGGGAAGACGCAGTATTTT. The variable domain in full, completed from reference TRBV18 and TRBJ2-3, reads NAGVMQNPRHLVRRRGQEARLRCSPMKGHSHVYWYRQLPEEGLKFMVYLQKENIIDESGMPKERFSAEFPKEGPSILRIQQVVRGDSAAYFCASSYHPGKTQYFGPGTRLTVL.

This clone is judged medium-sized. The chain links TRBV25-1 to TRBJ2-1; no clear D gene. Trimming left V 4 bases short and J 5 bases short, with 9 bases between. CDR3 length: 13 amino acids. Germline V gene lookup returns CDR1 MGHDK and CDR2 SYGVNS. The CDR3 nucleotides read TGTGCCAGCAGTGTACCCCCAGACAATGAGCAGTTCTTC. Protein sequence: CASSVPPDNEQFF.

The chain recombines TRBV28 with TRBJ1-5; 7 bases agree with TRBD1. The J segment lost 5 bases and the V segment lost 5 bases, leaving 3 bases of the junction unmatched. The CDR3 is made up of 13 amino acids. Germline V gives CDR1 MDHEN, CDR2 SYDVKM. The CDR3 sequence is CASSRDSHQPQHF. The CDR3 DNA is TGTGCCAGCAGTCGGGACAGCCATCAGCCCCAGCATTTT.

The gene calls are TRBV29-1 and TRBJ2-7; TRBD2 matches 10 bases. The germline gives CDR1 SQVTM, CDR2 ANQGSEA. The CDR3 extends over 12 amino acids. The V segment lost 5 bases and the J segment 7 bases; nucleotides outside the gene matches: 5. The CDR3 spells CSVLAGAGEQYF. The CDR3 DNA reads TGCAGCGTTCTAGCGGGAGCCGGTGAGCAGTACTTC.

This clone was counted once. This chain joins TRBV7-3 and TRBJ2-3; a weak D match, TRBD2 (6 bases). CDR3 size: 14 residues. Germline V lookup: CDR1 SGHTA, CDR2 FQGTGA. V gave up 6 bases and J gave up 3 bases, with 13 bases separating them. The DNA for the CDR3 is TGTGCCAGCAGTCCCTACGGGACTACAGATACGCAGTATTTT. Encoded protein: CASSPYGTTDTQYF.

This clone was seen a few times. The chain employs TRBV5-1 and TRBJ2-7; TRBD1 aligns across 11 bases. V trimming: 4 bases; J trimming: 2 bases; junction bases outside the gene matches: 5. The CDR3 is 15 residues long. Germline V CDR1 and CDR2: SGHRS, YFSETQ. CDR3 residues: CASSKGTGGPYEQYF. For the CDR3, the DNA is TGCGCCAGCAGCAAAGGGACAGGGGGGCCCTACGAGCAGTACTTC.

The chain carries TRBV5-1 and TRBJ2-5, with TRBD1 as a possible D gene (6 bases). Germline CDR1 SGHRS, CDR2 YFSETQ. The germline V and J ends were trimmed by 5 bases and 5 bases, with 13 bases remaining between them. The CDR3 length is 13 residues. CDR3 residues: CASSGQQRETQYF. The DNA for the CDR3 is TGCGCCAGCAGTGGACAGCAACGGGAGACCCAGTACTTC. Based on the CDR3 plus reference TRBV5-1 and TRBJ2-5, the full variable domain is KAGVTQTPRYLIKTRGQQVTLSCSPISGHRSVSWYQQTPGQGLQFLFEYFSETQRNKGNFPGRFSGRQFSNSRSEMNVSTLELGDSALYLCASSGQQRETQYFGPGTRLLVL.

As to this clone: Additional DNA sequences in this sample encode the identical CDR3. The chain combines TRBV4-2 with TRBJ1-1, with TRBD1 identical over 9 bases. The CDR3 covers 17 residues. Unmatched junction bases numbered 9, after V lost 1 base and J lost 3 bases. The V gene's germline CDR1 is LGHNA and CDR2 YNFKEQ. In nucleotides, the CDR3 is TGTGCCAGCAGCCAAGGGGGACAGGGTGGGTTTGACACTGAAGCTTTCTTT. Protein product: CASSQGGQGGFDTEAFF.

The rearrangement uses TRBV29-1 and TRBJ1-1; D not certain. With 6 bases removed from V and 0 bases from J, the gap between germline ends came to 11 bases. Per germline, CDR1 SQVTM and CDR2 ANQGSEA. The CDR3 is 13 residues long. The CDR3 here is CSVLGSMNTEAFF. The CDR3 DNA reads as TGCAGCGTCTTGGGCTCAATGAACACTGAAGCTTTCTTT.

V is TRBV13 and J is TRBJ2-4, with 9 nucleotides matching TRBD1. The V gene's germline CDR1 is PRHDT and CDR2 FYEKMQ (reference sequence). V shed 6 bases and J 2 bases; nucleotides not matched to a gene: 11. CDR3 length equals 17 residues. The CDR3 DNA sequence: TGTGCCAGCAGTGCCCCGACAGGGGGTCTGTCCAAAAACATTCAGTACTTC. Protein: CASSAPTGGLSKNIQYF.

The V call is TRBV6-5, the J call TRBJ1-1, with 10 bases aligning to TRBD1. Losses at the gene ends were 6 bases for V and 6 bases for J; bases not matched to a gene: 4. The CDR3 runs to 13 residues. Germline V gene sequence: CDR1 MNHEY, CDR2 SVGAGI. The DNA for the CDR3 is TGTGCCAGCAGGGGACAGGGGTGGGCTGAAGCTTTCTTT. Translated, it gives CASRGQGWAEAFF.

The V call is TRBV27, the J call TRBJ2-7; the match to TRBD1 covers 8 bases. After removal of 10 bases from V and 7 bases from J, the junction contained 15 bases not matched to a gene. Germline V lookup: CDR1 MNHEY, CDR2 SMNVEV (reference sequence). This CDR3 region has 14 residues. CDR3 sequence (DNA): TGTGCCACCCAATCCAGGACAGGGTTGCGTGAGCAGTACTTC. The encoded protein is CATQSRTGLREQYF.

V gene TRBV9 combines with J gene TRBJ2-5, with 9 bases fitting TRBD2. There are 16 residues in the CDR3. V lost 2 bases and J lost 4; bases outside the gene matches: 9. Germline CDR1 reads SGDLS; CDR2 reads YYNGEE. CDR3 bases: TGTGCCAGCAGCGTGAGTAGCGGGGGTGGCGGAGAGACCCAGTACTTC. Its translation is CASSVSSGGGGETQYF. The whole variable domain, filled in from reference TRBV9 and TRBJ2-5, reads DSGVTQTPKHLITATGQRVTLRCSPRSGDLSVYWYQQSLDQGLQFLIQYYNGEERAKGNILERFSAQQFPDLHSELNLSSLELGDSALYFCASSVSSGGGGETQYFGPGTRLLVL.

The CDR3 reads CASSLKYPSSYNEQFF. Written as DNA, the CDR3 is TGTGCCAGCAGCTTAAAGTACCCGAGCTCCTACAATGAGCAGTTCTTC. The V gene is TRBV7-3, the J gene TRBJ2-1; D remains ambiguous. The CDR3 totals 16 residues. Germline V gene lookup returns CDR1 SGHTA and CDR2 FQGTGA. With 1 base removed from V and 0 bases from J, the gap between germline ends came to 10 bases. Full variable domain (outside the CDR3, taken from reference TRBV7-3 and TRBJ2-1): GAGVSQTPSNKVTEKGKYVELRCDPISGHTALYWYRQSLGQGPEFLIYFQGTGAADDSGLPNDRFFAVRPEGSVSTLKIQRTERGDSAVYLCASSLKYPSSYNEQFFGPGTRLTVL.

V usage is TRBV13 and J usage is TRBJ2-5; 15 bases are a match to TRBD2. The trim removed 5 bases at V and 2 bases at J, leaving 6 bases unmatched. The CDR3 sequence is 17 residues long. CDR1 is PRHDT, CDR2 FYEKMQ, per germline (reference sequence). CDR3 nucleotide sequence: TGTGCCAGCAGCCCGGGACTAGCGGGGGGCATACAAGAGACCCAGTACTTC. This sequence encodes CASSPGLAGGIQETQYF. The complete variable domain, with remaining parts taken from reference TRBV13 and TRBJ2-5, reads AAGVIQSPRHLIKEKRETATLKCYPIPRHDTVYWYQQGPGQDPQFLISFYEKMQSDKGSIPDRFSAQQFSDYHSELNMSSLELGDSALYFCASSPGLAGGIQETQYFGPGTRLLVL.

V and J are TRBV6-6 and TRBJ2-7; D perhaps matches TRBD1 (6 bases). This CDR3 is 15 amino acids long. The germline V gene has CDR1 MNHNY and CDR2 SVGAGI (reference sequence). The germline V and J ends were trimmed by 6 bases and 3 bases, with 18 bases remaining between them. CDR3 sequence reads: CASSPNRVVSYEQYF. Here the CDR3 DNA reads TGTGCCAGCAGCCCTAACAGGGTCGTCAGCTACGAGCAGTACTTC.

This clone came up a few times. Other DNA sequences in this specimen translate into the identical CDR3. V gene TRBV2 combines with J gene TRBJ2-5, with a possible D match to TRBD2 (5 bases). Germline-derived CDR1 and CDR2 are SNHLY and FYNNEI. This CDR3 region has 15 residues. V was trimmed by 1 base and J by 3 bases, leaving 12 bases between them. The CDR3 DNA reads TGTGCCAGCAGTGAAGGACTCAGAGCGGAAGAGACCCAGTACTTC. It translates to CASSEGLRAEETQYF.

This clone has only a few counts. The chain uses TRBV9 and TRBJ2-7, with TRBD1 matching over 9 bases. CDR3 length equals 15 residues. The J segment lost 2 bases and the V segment lost 0 bases, leaving 3 bases of the junction unmatched. CDR1 is SGDLS and CDR2 is YYNGEE in the germline V gene. The CDR3 loop is CASSVGGTGTYEQYF. DNA of the CDR3: TGTGCCAGCAGCGTAGGGGGGACAGGGACCTACGAGCAGTACTTC.

The table lists this clone with a count of one. The V call is TRBV5-1, the J call TRBJ2-2; D not certain. V was cut by 0 bases and J by 1 base, with 4 bases left in between. The CDR3 runs 14 residues. Germline V gives CDR1 SGHRS, CDR2 YFSETQ. The CDR3, as DNA: TGCGCCAGCAGCTTGGAACGGAACACCGGGGAGCTGTTTTTT. It encodes CASSLERNTGELFF. Full variable domain (rest looked up from reference TRBV5-1 and TRBJ2-2): KAGVTQTPRYLIKTRGQQVTLSCSPISGHRSVSWYQQTPGQGLQFLFEYFSETQRNKGNFPGRFSGRQFSNSRSEMNVSTLELGDSALYLCASSLERNTGELFFGEGSRLTVL.

The rearrangement joins TRBV2 to TRBJ2-7; 7 nucleotides line up with TRBD1. CDR3 length: 15 amino acids. CDR1 SNHLY and CDR2 FYNNEI come from the germline V gene. The junction had 12 bases not matched to a gene; V was cut back by 5 bases and J by 5 bases. The CDR3 DNA reads TGTGCCAGCAGTCCGTACAGGGGTAAGGGGAACGAGCAGTACTTC. It codes for CASSPYRGKGNEQYF.

The chain has TRBV7-3 and TRBJ2-5, with 8 bases that match TRBD2. The germline CDR1 and CDR2 sequences are SGHTA and FQGTGA. The CDR3 sequence is 16 residues long. The junction had 6 bases not matched to a gene; V was cut back by 2 bases and J by 1 base. CDR3 in DNA: TGTGCCAGCAGCTTATTGGGACTAGGGCTCCAAGAGACCCAGTACTTC. This gives the protein CASSLLGLGLQETQYF.

With regard to this clone: This sample includes further DNA sequences coding for the same CDR3. The chain joins TRBV7-2 to TRBJ2-7; D not certain. The CDR3 totals 11 residues. The V end was cut by 9 bases, the J end by 2 bases, with 8 bases between. In germline, CDR1 is SGHTA, CDR2 FQGNSA. The CDR3 sequence: CASSRTYEQYF. The CDR3 nucleotides read TGTGCCAGTAGCCGGACCTACGAGCAGTACTTC.

The chain carries TRBV5-4 and TRBJ2-4; 10 positions match TRBD2. With V trimmed by 4 bases and J by 1 base, 5 bases remained unmatched. There are 16 residues in the CDR3. Per germline, CDR1 SGHNT and CDR2 YYREEE (reference sequence). CDR3 residues: CASSIGLAEAKNIQYF. In nucleotides, the CDR3 is TGTGCCAGCAGCATCGGACTAGCGGAGGCCAAAAACATTCAGTACTTC.

A single count supports this clone. The chain carries TRBV13 and TRBJ2-2, with 9 bases matching TRBD1. This CDR3 spans 17 amino acids. CDR1 is PRHDT and CDR2 is FYEKMQ in the germline V gene (reference sequence). The ends lost 5 bases at V and 5 bases at J; junction bases unmatched: 12. The CDR3 is CASSPGDRDKGTGELFF. CDR3 in DNA: TGTGCCAGCAGCCCAGGGGACAGGGACAAAGGGACCGGGGAGCTGTTTTTT. Based on the CDR3 plus reference TRBV13 and TRBJ2-2, the full variable domain is AAGVIQSPRHLIKEKRETATLKCYPIPRHDTVYWYQQGPGQDPQFLISFYEKMQSDKGSIPDRFSAQQFSDYHSELNMSSLELGDSALYFCASSPGDRDKGTGELFFGEGSRLTVL.